Included here is one T cell receptor beta chain sequence, with context. Sequencing ends 3 residues short of the CDR3 end; the germline J gene provides the rest. These data come from a study of Tregs in tolerant kidney transplant recipients. Related graft donors supplied nonmyeloablative bone marrow transplants, and mixed chimerism was transient. Thawed PBMCs were FACS-sorted into unstimulated CD4+CD25+CD127- regulatory T cells, CD4+CD25- non-regulatory cells, CD4 and CD8 cells. Here immunoSEQ multiplex PCR was the method, and the copy in TCRdb shows in-frame clones only, minus some. The sample includes 25,000 to 35,000 clones. Germline V gives CDR1 SGHTA, CDR2 FQGTGA. This CDR3 comprises 13 residues. The V gene end was trimmed by 3 bases and the J gene end by 3 bases; junction bases not matched to a gene: 1.

This rearrangement joins TRBV7-3 to TRBJ2-7; the match to TRBD1 covers 8 bases. This receptor was identified in a human patient who received a combined kidney and bone marrow transplant. Some T cells may be graft donor cells. The material sequenced was CD4+ T cells from blood (PBMCs), taken 24 months after the transplant. The CDR3 reads CASSFGTGYEQYF. The DNA read from the CDR3 is TGTGCCAGCAGCTTTGGGACAGGCTACGAG.